This T cell receptor (beta chain) was recovered during a study of memory CD4+ T cells and cytomegalovirus serostatus. Data came from immunoSEQ multiplex PCR; TCRdb stores just in-frame clones and leaves some out. The sample yields around 60,000 clones, roughly 84% seen once. Single viable CD3+CD4+CD8-CD45RO+ cells were sorted as the memory CD4+ T cells. Positive selection with CD4 microbeads enriched total CD4+ T cells. This TCR derives from an adult in good health and CMV-seronegative. Some clones in this sample may be carry-over from other donors' samples. Source material: memory CD4+ T cells from blood.

CDR3 sequence: CASSKRGSYNQPQHF. The DNA for the CDR3 is TGTGCCAGCAGTAAACGGGGCAGTTACAATCAGCCCCAGCATTTT. The rearrangement uses TRBV28 and TRBJ1-5, with D perhaps TRBD1 (5 bases). The CDR3 totals 15 residues. Per germline, CDR1 MDHEN and CDR2 SYDVKM. Between the trimmed V and J ends, which lost 5 bases and 3 bases, there was a span of 14 bases.